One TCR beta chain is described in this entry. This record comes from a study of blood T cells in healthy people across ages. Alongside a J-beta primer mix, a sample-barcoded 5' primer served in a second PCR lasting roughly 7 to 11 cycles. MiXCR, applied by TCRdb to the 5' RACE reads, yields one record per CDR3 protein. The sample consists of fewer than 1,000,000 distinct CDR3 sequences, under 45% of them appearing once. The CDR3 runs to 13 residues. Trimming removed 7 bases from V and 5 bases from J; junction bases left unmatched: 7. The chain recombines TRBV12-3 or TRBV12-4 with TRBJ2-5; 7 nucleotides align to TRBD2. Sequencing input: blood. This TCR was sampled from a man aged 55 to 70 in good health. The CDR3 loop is CASKNGGTETQYF. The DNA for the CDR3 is TGTGCCAGCAAAAACGGGGGGACTGAGACCCAGTACTTC.